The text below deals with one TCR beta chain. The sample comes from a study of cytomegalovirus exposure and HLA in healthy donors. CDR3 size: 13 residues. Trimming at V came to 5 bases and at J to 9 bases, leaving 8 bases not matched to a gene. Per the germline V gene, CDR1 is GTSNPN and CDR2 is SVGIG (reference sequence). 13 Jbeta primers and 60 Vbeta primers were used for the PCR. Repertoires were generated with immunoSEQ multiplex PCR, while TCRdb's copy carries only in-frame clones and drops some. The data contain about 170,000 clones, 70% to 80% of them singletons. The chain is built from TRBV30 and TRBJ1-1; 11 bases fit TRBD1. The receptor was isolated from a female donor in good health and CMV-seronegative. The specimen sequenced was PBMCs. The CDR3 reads CAWGDRGRNKAFF. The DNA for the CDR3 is TGTGCCTGGGGGGACAGGGGGAGGAATAAAGCTTTCTTT.